This T cell receptor beta chain came from a study of response to subunit inactivated influenza vaccine. TCRdb reanalysed the RT-PCR reads using MiXCR and keeps one entry per CDR3 protein. The data contain 530,000 or so distinct CDR3 sequences, roughly 10% of them singletons. The CDR3 consists of 17 residues. The germline V gene encodes CDR1 SGHAT and CDR2 FQNNGV. Trimming pared 0 bases from V and 4 bases from J, leaving 17 bases between. Sequenced material: PBMCs from blood, taken on the day of vaccination. The TCR was taken from a man in his fifties or sixties who received an inactivated influenza vaccine. The J gene is TRBJ2-3, the V gene TRBV11-2; D call uncertain. CDR3: CASSLEIYLVGADTQYF. In nucleotides, the CDR3 is TGTGCCAGCAGCTTAGAGATTTACCTCGTTGGCGCAGATACGCAGTATTTT.